This TCR beta chain derives from a study of PD-1 blockade in mismatch repair-deficient tumors. On the study more broadly: All were previously treated, progressing patients with about 11 mismatch repair-deficient cancer types.

In the case of this clone: Its antigen is undetermined.

TCRdb keeps only in-frame clones here, not all; method: immunoSEQ multiplex PCR. The sample includes around 25,000 clones, nearly 85% seen only once; the top ten take 20% to 25%. Study findings and constraints: Rapid post-treatment expansion, then contraction, generally preceding radiologic response, marked tumor-resident clones.

TCRs were sequenced from a few patients responding to pembrolizumab. The germline V gene has CDR1 LGHNA and CDR2 YSLEER. Trimming shortened V by 0 bases and J by 4 bases, and 13 bases separated the two germline ends. This CDR3 has 16 amino acids. Sequences were derived from peripheral blood, sampled 12 weeks after starting pembrolizumab. The rearrangement uses TRBV4-3 and TRBJ1-5; tentative D call: TRBD1 (5 bases). The receptor comes from an adult with mismatch repair-deficient cancer. The CDR3 coding sequence is TGCGCCAGCAGCCAAGATCGGTCCAGGGTTAATCAGCCCCAGCATTTT. Amino acids: CASSQDRSRVNQPQHF.